This TCR beta chain stems from a study of T-cell reconstitution after alpha-beta-depleted transplantation in children. Many counts were recorded for this clonotype. During its preparation, the TCRbeta library received unique molecular identifiers. Via MiXCR, TCRdb re-called the PCR reads, giving one row per CDR3 protein. The data show a few hundred thousand distinct CDR3 sequences, 11% seen once. V was shortened by 5 bases and J by 3 bases, with 11 bases between the two germline ends. Germline V gene sequence: CDR1 SEHNR, CDR2 FQNEAQ (reference sequence). This CDR3 comprises 13 residues. The specimen comprised peripheral blood, sampled 180 days after TCRalphabeta/CD19-depleted stem cell transplant. The TCR originated in a male patient between 2 and 10 years old who had a stem cell transplant for chronic granulomatous disease, so the T cells may come from the graft donor. V gene TRBV7-9 combines with J gene TRBJ2-7; possible D gene TRBD1, 6 bases. CDR3 coding DNA: TGTGCCAGCAGCCGGGACACTTACTACGAGCAGTACTTC. Its translation: CASSRDTYYEQYF.